The 7 T cell receptor beta chains given below trace back to one sample, sequenced in a study of Graves' ophthalmopathy and Graves' hyperthyroidism. As the template, RNA transcripts were used to amplify TCR beta CDR3 regions. HTBI-primed first-round RT-PCR preceded second-round multiplex PCR. TCRdb recomputed calls from the multiplex PCR reads with MiXCR, one row per CDR3 protein. The sample includes about 550,000 distinct CDR3 sequences, about two fifths of them seen just once. The sequencing sample was made of peripheral blood or thyroid tissue (not recorded which). Receptor source: an adult man with Graves' hyperthyroidism.

V usage is TRBV7-9 and J usage is TRBJ2-7; TRBD2 matches 11 bases. The J call may not be correct, given that the DNA end is closer to TRBJ2-1. Germline assignment: CDR1 SEHNR and CDR2 FQNEAQ (reference sequence). The CDR3 runs to 16 residues. CDR3 residues: CASSLGLAGPYNEQFF. CDR3 DNA sequence: TGTGCCAGCAGCTTAGGACTAGCGGGGCCTTACAATGAGCAGTTCTTC.

With respect to this clonotype: The junction differs from germline at one of its ends, possibly a read error. The gene calls are TRBV5-1 and TRBJ2-7; 7 bases align to TRBD2. The CDR3 contains 21 residues. Germline V lookup: CDR1 SGHRS, CDR2 YFSETQ. CDR3 loop: CASSTQAGRISPTVSSYEQYF. CDR3 nucleotide sequence: TGTGCCAGCAGCACTCAAGCGGGACGGATCAGCCCAACAGTGAGCTCCTACGAGCAGTACTTC.

This clonotype was counted many times. The V call is TRBV12-3 or TRBV12-4, the J call TRBJ1-1; tentative D call: TRBD1 (5 bases). The CDR3 runs to 17 residues. The ends were cut back, 7 bases at V and 1 base at J, with 22 bases in the middle. The DNA of the CDR3 is TGTGCCAGCAAATTATCCGGGGGAGGGAACAAGAACACTGAAGCTTTCTTT. Translated: CASKLSGGGNKNTEAFF.

This clonotype was seen at least ten times. The gene calls are TRBV5-1 and TRBJ1-1; D is possibly TRBD1 (5 bases). CDR1 and CDR2 (germline): SGHRS, YFSETQ. The CDR3 has 15 amino acids. V was cut by 4 bases and J by 3 bases, with 16 bases left in between. The CDR3 nucleotides are TGCGCCAGCAGCGTCAGGGTAGGAGAGGACACTGAAGCTTTCTTT. It yields the protein CASSVRVGEDTEAFF.

The rearrangement links TRBV12-3 or TRBV12-4 to TRBJ2-5; unclear D gene. The V and J ends lost 4 bases and 4 bases respectively, with 10 bases between them. This CDR3 comprises 13 residues. The CDR3 spells CASSYSGRETQYF. CDR3 nucleotide sequence: TGTGCCAGCAGTTACTCGGGCAGAGAGACCCAGTACTTC.

The V and J genes are TRBV28 and TRBJ2-5, with TRBD1 matching 7 bases. CDR1 is MDHEN and CDR2 is SYDVKM in the germline V gene. This CDR3 spans 15 amino acids. V shed 5 bases, J shed 0 bases, and the junction held 6 bases outside the gene matches. The CDR3 is CASSVGTAYQETQYF. The CDR3 DNA sequence: TGTGCCAGCAGTGTCGGGACAGCGTACCAAGAGACCCAGTACTTC.

This clonotype was counted many times. This sequence joins TRBV2 and TRBJ1-3; D gene ambiguous. V lost 2 bases, J lost 0 bases, and 11 bases lay in between. CDR3 length equals 16 residues. The germline V gene encodes CDR1 SNHLY and CDR2 FYNNEI. In DNA form, the CDR3 reads TGTGCCAGCAGTGAAATTGGCGGCAGCTCTGGAAACACCATATATTTT. Translated: CASSEIGGSSGNTIYF.